The clone carrying this T cell receptor beta chain occurred many times. Its matching antigen is unknown. This specimen comes from a study of molecular identifiers for immune sequencing clone quantification. Study information: The replicates split RNA from about 20,000 or 100,000 naive CD8 cells five ways and sequenced four. General study results and limits: Over 99% of CMV-specific effector molecules, but under 1% of naive ones, were in clones above 20 copies. Jurkat TCR RNA that was spiked in from one cell was reportedly detectable among one million naive cells.

TCRdb reprocessed the PCR reads via MiXCR and lists one record per CDR3 protein. This sample has 60,000 to 70,000 distinct CDR3 sequences, with less than 20% found just once. There are 15 residues in the CDR3. J gave up 7 bases and V 4 bases, and 10 bases lay outside the gene matches. The chain uses TRBV12-3 or TRBV12-4 and TRBJ2-5, with 9 nucleotides matching TRBD2. The TCR comes from a human donor in good health. Some libraries in this study had Jurkat cell RNA spiked in. The sample comprised naive CD8+ T cells from blood, with Jurkat cell RNA spiked in. The sample's subset: FACS-sorted CD8+CD4-CCR7+CD45RA+ naive T cells. This CDR3 is CASSSNSGRGGTQYF. The CDR3 coding sequence is TGTGCCAGCAGTTCAAATAGCGGGAGAGGGGGGACCCAGTACTTC.